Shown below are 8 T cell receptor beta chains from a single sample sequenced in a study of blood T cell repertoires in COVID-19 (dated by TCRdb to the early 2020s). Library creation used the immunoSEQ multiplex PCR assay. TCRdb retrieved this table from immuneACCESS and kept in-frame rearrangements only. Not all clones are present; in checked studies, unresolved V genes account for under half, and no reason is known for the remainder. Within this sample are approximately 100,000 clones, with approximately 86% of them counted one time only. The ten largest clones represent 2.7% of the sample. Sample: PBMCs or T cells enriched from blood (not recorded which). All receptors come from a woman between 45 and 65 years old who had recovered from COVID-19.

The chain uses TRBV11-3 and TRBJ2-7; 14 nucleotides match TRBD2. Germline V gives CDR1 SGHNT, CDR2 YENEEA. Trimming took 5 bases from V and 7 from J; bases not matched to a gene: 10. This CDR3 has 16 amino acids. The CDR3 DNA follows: TGTGCCAGCAGCCCGGGACTAGCGGGAGATGAAGGAGAGCAGTACTTC. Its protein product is CASSPGLAGDEGEQYF.

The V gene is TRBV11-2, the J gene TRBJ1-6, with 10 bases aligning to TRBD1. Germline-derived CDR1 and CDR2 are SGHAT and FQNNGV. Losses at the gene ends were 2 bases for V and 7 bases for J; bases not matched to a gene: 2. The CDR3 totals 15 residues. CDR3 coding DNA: TGTGCCAGCAGCTTAAAGGACAGGGGGAATTCACCCCTCCACTTT. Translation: CASSLKDRGNSPLHF.

Here the CDR3 DNA reads TGTGCCAGCACCAATCCCAGGGGTCATGGCTACACCTTC. It is translated as CASTNPRGHGYTF. The chain links TRBV3-1 (or the pseudogene TRBV3-2) to TRBJ1-2, with D perhaps TRBD1 (6 bases). V was pared by 7 bases and J by 6 bases, with 15 bases between. The germline gives CDR1 LGHDT, CDR2 YNNKEL (reference sequence). The CDR3 totals 13 residues.

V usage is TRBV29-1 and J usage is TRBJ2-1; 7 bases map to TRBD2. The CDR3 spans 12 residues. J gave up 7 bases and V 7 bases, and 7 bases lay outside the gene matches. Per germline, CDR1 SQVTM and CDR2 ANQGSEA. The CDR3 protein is CSGEGLSNEQFF. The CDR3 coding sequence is TGCAGCGGGGAGGGACTTTCAAATGAGCAGTTCTTC.

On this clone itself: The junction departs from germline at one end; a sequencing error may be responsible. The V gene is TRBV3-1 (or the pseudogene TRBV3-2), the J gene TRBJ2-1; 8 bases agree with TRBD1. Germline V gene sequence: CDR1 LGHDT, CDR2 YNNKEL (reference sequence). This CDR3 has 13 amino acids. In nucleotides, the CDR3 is TGTGCCAGCAGCCCAGGACAGGGCGTGTCTCTAGTCTTC. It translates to CASSPGQGVSLVF.

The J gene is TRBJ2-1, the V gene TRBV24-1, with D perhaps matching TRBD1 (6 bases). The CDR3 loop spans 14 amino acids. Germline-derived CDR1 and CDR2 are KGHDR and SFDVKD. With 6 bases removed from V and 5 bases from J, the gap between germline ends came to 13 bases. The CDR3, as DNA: TGTGCCACCAGTCGCACAGGGACCCACAATGAGCAGTTCTTC. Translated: CATSRTGTHNEQFF.

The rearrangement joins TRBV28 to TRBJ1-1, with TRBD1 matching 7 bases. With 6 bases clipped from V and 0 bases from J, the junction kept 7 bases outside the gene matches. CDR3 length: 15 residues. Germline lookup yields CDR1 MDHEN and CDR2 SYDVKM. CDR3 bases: TGTGCCAGCAGCCCGGGACAGCTCATGAACACTGAAGCTTTCTTT. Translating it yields CASSPGQLMNTEAFF.

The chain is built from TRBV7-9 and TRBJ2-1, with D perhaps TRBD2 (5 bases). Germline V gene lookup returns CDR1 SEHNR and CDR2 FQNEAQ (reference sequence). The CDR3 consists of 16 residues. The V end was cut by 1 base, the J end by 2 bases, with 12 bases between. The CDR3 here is CASSLGLRAAYNEQFF. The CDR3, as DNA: TGTGCCAGCAGCTTAGGATTGCGGGCGGCCTACAATGAGCAGTTCTTC.